This TCR beta chain was retrieved from a study of CD8+CD57+ T cells in acquired aplastic anemia. Only patients with CD8+CD57+ cell expansion on flow cytometry were chosen for sequencing. There was no therapy given to any patient before the blood sampling took place. V dropped 3 bases and J dropped 6 bases, with 3 bases sitting between them. The CDR3 is made up of 12 amino acids. Germline-derived CDR1 and CDR2 are LNHDA and SQIVND (reference sequence). Using genomic DNA as the template, TCR beta VDJ and CDR3 profiling was carried out. One entry per CDR3 protein results from TCRdb running MiXCR on the reads. The sample has about 220,000 distinct CDR3 sequences; about 44% are singletons.

This clonotype originated in a human donor with aplastic anemia. The sequenced material came from sorted CD4+, CD8+, or CD8+CD57+ T cells (not recorded which) from PBMCs. The chain links TRBV19 to TRBJ1-6; no definite D call. CDR3 region: CASSIGNSPLHF. The DNA of the CDR3 is TGTGCCAGTAGTATCGGTAATTCACCCCTCCACTTT.